This entry describes one TCR beta chain. The sample belongs to a study of shared clonotypes between healthy human individuals. V lost 9 bases and J lost 6; bases outside the gene matches: 13. The CDR3 covers 15 residues. Germline V gene lookup returns CDR1 LNHDA and CDR2 SQIVND (reference sequence). The assay was carried out at the deep level. Clones were sequenced by immunoSEQ multiplex PCR, and TCRdb holds only the in-frame ones, with some missing. The sample shows some 360,000 clones, 73% of them seen only once. The V gene is TRBV19, the J gene TRBJ1-1; 10 bases are a match to TRBD1. The sequencing sample was made of memory CD4+ T cells sorted from blood. Subset here: CD45RA-negative fraction. This TCR was sampled from a man in his thirties or forties in good health. The CDR3 loop is CASAGQGFGISEAFF. The CDR3 nucleotides are TGTGCCAGCGCGGGACAGGGGTTCGGCATCTCTGAAGCTTTCTTT. The full variable domain, its missing parts supplied by reference TRBV19 and TRBJ1-1, is DGGITQSPKYLFRKEGQNVTLSCEQNLNHDAMYWYRQDPGQGLRLIYYSQIVNDFQKGDIAEGYSVSREKKESFPLTVTSAQKNPTAFYLCASAGQGFGISEAFFGQGTRLTVV.